This is a list of T cell receptor beta chains from one sample in a study of T cells in Graves' hyperthyroidism and ophthalmopathy. TCRdb re-called the multiplex PCR reads through MiXCR, storing one row per CDR3 protein. The sample lists 400,000 to 550,000 distinct CDR3 sequences, about 15% seen once, with less than 20% in the top ten. Sequenced material: blood. The receptors originated from a woman younger than 30 with Graves' hyperthyroidism. CDR3s include the opening cysteine and the closing phenylalanine or tryptophan. D genes are given only for firm matches. Clone size is not always given. Where it is, it says once, few, many or a class for expanded clones.

D gene	J gene	V gene	clone size	CDR3 protein	CDR3 DNA
TRBD2	TRBJ2-1	TRBV7-9	many	CASSRTSGGFYNEQFF	TGTGCCAGCAGCCGGACTAGCGGGGGATTCTACAATGAGCAGTTCTTC
TRBD1	TRBJ2-2	TRBV12-3/TRBV12-4	many	CASSLGQGDGELFF	TGTGCCAGCAGTTTAGGGCAGGGGGACGGGGAGCTGTTTTTT
.	TRBJ2-7	TRBV2	many	CASSPTPFYEQYF	TGTGCCAGCAGCCCCACCCCTTTCTACGAGCAGTACTTC
.	TRBJ2-7	TRBV25-1	many	CASSRVLDYEQYF	TGTGCCAGCAGCCGGGTCCTAGACTACGAGCAGTACTTC
TRBD1	TRBJ1-5	TRBV12-3/TRBV12-4	.	CASSFRAGGLNQPQHF	TGTGCCAGCAGTTTTAGGGCAGGGGGTCTTAATCAGCCCCAGCATTTT
.	TRBJ2-5	TRBV9	few	CASSSQLGSQETQYF	TGTGCCAGCAGCTCACAATTAGGAAGCCAAGAGACCCAGTACTTC
.	TRBJ1-2	TRBV5-1	many	CASSLAREYGYTF	TGCGCCAGCAGCTTGGCCCGGGAGTATGGCTACACCTTC
.	TRBJ1-1	TRBV13	many	CASSLTAGPLAFF	TGTGCCAGCAGCTTAACCGCAGGGCCGCTAGCTTTCTTT
.	TRBJ1-1	TRBV30	.	CAWRSDTEAFF	TGTGCCTGGAGGTCGGACACTGAAGCTTTCTTT
.	TRBJ1-1	TRBV12-3/TRBV12-4	few	CAATKSGQTNTEAFF	TGTGCCGCGACCAAATCGGGGCAGACGAACACTGAAGCTTTCTTT
TRBD1	TRBJ1-1	TRBV11-2	few	CASTGTGITEAFF	TGTGCCAGCACCGGGACAGGGATCACTGAAGCTTTCTTT
.	TRBJ2-3	TRBV28	many	CASSGAGQSTDTQYF	TGTGCCAGCAGTGGGGCTGGGCAGAGCACAGATACGCAGTATTTT
TRBD2	TRBJ2-1	TRBV5-6	many	CASSSSGRADNEQFF	TGTGCCAGCAGCTCCAGCGGGAGGGCCGACAATGAGCAGTTCTTC
.	TRBJ2-5	TRBV28	few	CASSLEVGEIQYF	TGTGCCAGCAGTTTAGAGGTTGGAGAGATCCAGTACTTC
.	TRBJ2-3	TRBV25-1	many	CASSGWDTQYF	TGTGCCAGCAGTGGCTGGGATACGCAGTATTTT
TRBD2	TRBJ2-1	TRBV7-9	many	CASRHSPFTSGRRDEQFF	TGTGCCAGCAGGCATTCTCCCTTCACTAGCGGGAGAAGAGATGAGCAGTTCTTC
.	TRBJ1-2	TRBV3-1	.	CASSQFGQRSYTF	TGTGCCAGCAGCCAATTCGGACAGAGAAGCTACACCTTC
TRBD2	TRBJ2-5	TRBV6-1	.	CASSAPSLGSGKETQYF	TGTGCCAGCAGTGCCCCCTCGTTGGGTAGCGGGAAAGAGACCCAGTACTTC
.	TRBJ1-4	TRBV12-3/TRBV12-4	many	CASSLRIRRDSGNEKLFF	TGTGCCAGCAGTTTACGTATAAGGCGCGACAGTGGGAATGAAAAACTGTTTTTT
.	TRBJ2-3	TRBV30	many	CAWSKGLTLLRYF	TGTGCCTGGAGTAAGGGGCTAACGCTCCTGAGGTATTTT
.	TRBJ2-7	TRBV24-1	many	CATSDPSGQGYGEQYF	TGTGCCACCAGTGACCCCTCGGGCCAGGGGTATGGCGAGCAGTACTTC
.	TRBJ1-5	TRBV16	few	CASSQFGAGNQPQHF	TGTGCCAGCAGCCAATTTGGTGCGGGTAATCAGCCCCAGCATTTT
.	TRBJ1-6	TRBV28	many	CASSSLDSYNSPLHF	TGTGCCAGCAGTAGCCTGGACAGTTATAATTCACCCCTCCACTTT
.	TRBJ2-5	TRBV10-3	many	CAISDPRGETQYF	TGTGCCATCAGTGACCCGAGGGGGGAGACCCAGTACTTC
TRBD1	TRBJ1-1	TRBV9	many	CASSVGGQGRTEAFF	TGTGCCAGCAGCGTAGGGGGACAGGGACGGACTGAAGCTTTCTTT
.	TRBJ2-3	TRBV24-1	many	CATSDSDSRTDTQYF	TGTGCCACCAGTGATTCTGACTCGAGGACAGATACGCAGTATTTT
TRBD2	TRBJ2-1	TRBV7-9	many	CASSASLAGGRNGRVIEQFF	TGTGCCAGCAGCGCCTCTCTAGCGGGAGGGCGAAATGGGCGGGTTATTGAGCAGTTCTTC
.	TRBJ1-5	TRBV3-1	few	CASSQVPGPNQPQHF	TGTGCCAGCAGCCAAGTTCCGGGTCCAAATCAGCCCCAGCATTTT
.	TRBJ2-1	TRBV12-3/TRBV12-4	many	CATQTDNYNEQFF	TGTGCCACACAGACAGATAACTACAATGAGCAGTTCTTC
TRBD1	TRBJ2-3	TRBV11-3	many	CASSLWTGDTDTQYF	TGTGCCAGCAGCTTGTGGACAGGGGACACAGATACGCAGTATTTT
TRBD1	TRBJ2-3	TRBV28	once	CASSAPGQGSDTQYF	TGTGCCAGCAGCGCCCCGGGACAGGGAAGCGATACGCAGTATTTT
TRBD2	TRBJ2-4	TRBV20-1	.	CSGKTSGRSVQYF	TGCAGTGGAAAGACTAGCGGGAGATCGGTTCAGTACTTC
.	TRBJ2-1	TRBV9	.	CASSADYYYNEQFF	TGTGCCAGCAGCGCTGACTACTATTACAATGAGCAGTTCTTC
TRBD1	TRBJ1-2	TRBV28	many	CASSTLQGGYGYTF	TGTGCCAGCAGTACCCTACAGGGGGGCTATGGCTACACCTTC
TRBD2	TRBJ2-3	TRBV10-3	.	CAISEGTSIRTDTQYF	TGTGCCATCAGTGAGGGGACTAGCATTCGGACAGATACGCAGTATTTT
.	TRBJ2-2	TRBV28	.	CASLRDTLTGELFF	TGTGCCAGCCTCCGGGACACCTTAACCGGGGAGCTGTTTTTT
.	TRBJ2-7	TRBV6-5	.	CASSYSGYRQGDEQYF	TGTGCCAGCAGTTACTCGGGTTACAGGCAGGGAGACGAGCAGTACTTC
.	TRBJ1-3	TRBV9	.	CASSVDIKSGNTIYF	TGTGCCAGCAGCGTAGATATCAAATCTGGAAACACCATATATTTT
.	TRBJ1-1	TRBV18	few	CASSPTGMERNTEAFF	TGTGCCAGCTCACCTACAGGGATGGAGCGGAACACTGAAGCTTTCTTT
.	TRBJ2-3	TRBV7-3	few	CASSSGRYTDTQYF	TGTGCCAGCAGCTCGGGACGGTACACAGATACGCAGTATTTT
.	TRBJ1-5	TRBV12-3/TRBV12-4	many	CASSRRDQPQHF	TGTGCCAGCAGCAGACGAGACCAGCCCCAGCATTTT
TRBD2	TRBJ2-4	TRBV29-1	few	CSVQIAGVENIQYF	TGCAGCGTTCAAATAGCGGGAGTTGAAAACATTCAGTACTTC
.	TRBJ1-1	TRBV6-4	few	CASRRSGLNTEAFF	TGTGCCAGCCGCAGGTCGGGACTGAACACTGAAGCTTTCTTT
.	TRBJ1-6	TRBV7-7	many	CASSLGQSLNSPLHF	TGTGCCAGCAGCCTAGGACAGTCACTTAATTCACCCCTCCACTTT
.	TRBJ2-4	TRBV20-1	many	CSATQILAKLAKNIQYF	TGCAGTGCTACCCAAATCCTAGCAAAATTAGCCAAAAACATTCAGTACTTC
.	TRBJ2-1	TRBV6-1	many	CASSLGPQNEQFF	TGTGCCAGCAGTCTTGGACCCCAGAATGAGCAGTTCTTC
.	TRBJ1-1	TRBV7-8	many	CASSFAEEDLTEAFF	TGTGCCAGCAGCTTTGCCGAGGAGGATTTGACTGAAGCTTTCTTT
.	TRBJ2-7	TRBV12-3/TRBV12-4	many	CATASGVYEQYF	TGTGCCACCGCTTCGGGAGTCTACGAGCAGTACTTC
TRBD1	TRBJ1-2	TRBV30	many	CALAGTGNLGYTF	TGTGCCTTGGCCGGGACAGGGAATCTTGGCTACACCTTC
.	TRBJ2-3	TRBV28	many	CASSLRRLADSTDTQYF	TGTGCCAGCAGTTTACGGAGGCTAGCTGATAGCACAGATACGCAGTATTTT
.	TRBJ2-2	TRBV25-1	few	CASSERGPAFELFF	TGTGCCAGCAGTGAAAGAGGGCCCGCTTTCGAGCTGTTTTTT
.	TRBJ1-5	TRBV2	many	CASMADNSNQPQHF	TGTGCCAGCATGGCAGATAATAGCAATCAGCCCCAGCATTTT
.	TRBJ2-1	TRBV20-1	.	CSAEGAGTYNEQFF	TGCAGTGCTGAGGGGGCGGGGACCTACAATGAGCAGTTCTTC
TRBD1	TRBJ2-5	TRBV28	many	CASSLQGQGSQETQYF	TGTGCCAGCAGTTTACAGGGACAGGGTAGCCAAGAGACCCAGTACTTC
TRBD2	TRBJ2-3	TRBV14	many	CASSPLAGPTDTQYF	TGTGCCAGCAGCCCACTAGCGGGACCCACAGATACGCAGTATTTT
.	TRBJ1-2	TRBV6-1	many	CASSDRRPYGYTF	TGTGCCAGCAGTGACAGGCGACCCTATGGCTACACCTTC